This T cell receptor beta chain was sequenced in a study of control samples from healthy donors and cancer patients. Sequencing used immunoSEQ multiplex PCR; TCRdb keeps in-frame clones, though not all of them. The sample lists about 110,000 clones; 70% to 85% were seen once. CDR3 length equals 16 residues. The V gene's germline CDR1 is MDHEN and CDR2 SYDVKM. The ends were cut back, 3 bases at V and 2 bases at J, with 13 bases in the middle. The TCR originated in a man between 18 and 29 years old in good health. The sequencing input was blood. The chain recombines TRBV28 with TRBJ2-2; tentatively, D is TRBD1 or TRBD2 (5 bases each). In nucleotides, the CDR3 is TGTGCCAGCAGTTTTATCGGGACGGAAAACACCGGGGAGCTGTTTTTT. Amino acid sequence: CASSFIGTENTGELFF.